This is a list of T cell receptor beta chains from one sample in a study of T-cell reconstitution after alpha-beta-depleted transplantation in children. TCRdb analysed the PCR reads with MiXCR anew, one entry per CDR3 protein. This table has approximately 200,000 distinct CDR3 sequences, 5% to 7.5% appearing once. The material was PBMCs, obtained before TCRalphabeta/CD19-depleted stem cell transplant. The receptor set was obtained from a girl under three years old with combined immunodeficiency, due to receive a stem cell transplant. CDR3s include the opening cysteine and the closing phenylalanine or tryptophan. The order of the fields is CDR3 DNA, CDR3 protein, D gene, V gene, clone size, J gene. The D gene is left open where the match is weak. Size is stated for part of the rows, as once, few or many counts, or as a class when the clone is expanded.

DNA: TGCGCCAGCAGCTGGGGGCCCGACAATGAGCAGTTCTTC
CDR3: CASSWGPDNEQFF
D: -
V: TRBV5-1
size: many
J: TRBJ2-1

DNA: TGCAGTGCTCCTTCACTAGCGGGGCTCACAGATACGCAGTATTTT
CDR3: CSAPSLAGLTDTQYF
D: TRBD2
V: TRBV20-1
size: many
J: TRBJ2-3

DNA: TGCGCCAGCAGCTTTGAGGGGATAGACAGGGGTAATGAAAAACTGTTTTTT
CDR3: CASSFEGIDRGNEKLFF
D: TRBD1
V: TRBV5-1
size: -
J: TRBJ1-4

DNA: TGCGCCAGCAGGGGGGAACAGGGAAGAGGTGCAGATACGCAGTATTTT
CDR3: CASRGEQGRGADTQYF
D: -
V: TRBV4-1
size: many
J: TRBJ2-3

DNA: TGCAGCGTTGAAGTGTCAACCGACTATGGCTACACCTTC
CDR3: CSVEVSTDYGYTF
D: -
V: TRBV29-1
size: many
J: TRBJ1-2

DNA: TGTGCCAGCAGCTTGCATACCGGGGAGCTGTTTTTT
CDR3: CASSLHTGELFF
D: -
V: TRBV5-4
size: many
J: TRBJ2-2

DNA: TGCACCATCCTCCATAGCGGGAGTATCAACGAGCAGTACTTC
CDR3: CTILHSGSINEQYF
D: -
V: TRBV1
size: few
J: TRBJ2-7

DNA: TGTGCCAGCAGCCAAGATTTCCAGACAGCCGTTTTCTACAATGAGCAGTTCTTC
CDR3: CASSQDFQTAVFYNEQFF
D: -
V: TRBV4-2
size: many
J: TRBJ2-1

DNA: TGTGCCAGCAGCCAAGAGGCAGCAGAGTACGAGCAGTACTTC
CDR3: CASSQEAAEYEQYF
D: -
V: TRBV4-2
size: many
J: TRBJ2-7

DNA: TGTGCCAGCAGCCAAGCGGGGGGTCCCCACGAGCAGTACTTC
CDR3: CASSQAGGPHEQYF
D: TRBD2
V: TRBV3-1
size: few
J: TRBJ2-7

DNA: TGCGCCAGCAGCCTCAGACTAGATACGCAGTATTTT
CDR3: CASSLRLDTQYF
D: -
V: TRBV5-1
size: many
J: TRBJ2-3

DNA: TGTGCCAGCAGTACTGCCCGGCTTGAGGGCGGACCCTACGAGCAGTACTTC
CDR3: CASSTARLEGGPYEQYF
D: -
V: TRBV28
size: many
J: TRBJ2-7

DNA: TGCGCCAGCAGCTGGACAGGGTCCACTGAAGCTTTCTTT
CDR3: CASSWTGSTEAFF
D: TRBD1
V: TRBV5-1
size: many
J: TRBJ1-1

DNA: TGTGCCAGCACCGCTGGGCGGGAGCTGTTTTTT
CDR3: CASTAGRELFF
D: -
V: TRBV7-9
size: many
J: TRBJ2-2

DNA: TGTGCCAGCATACCTCGCGATAGGAACTATGGCTACACCTTC
CDR3: CASIPRDRNYGYTF
D: -
V: TRBV7-2
size: many
J: TRBJ1-2

DNA: TGTGCCATCAGTGAGTCGACTAGTTTGAGGAGTTTCCCAGATACGCAGTATTTT
CDR3: CAISESTSLRSFPDTQYF
D: -
V: TRBV10-3
size: many
J: TRBJ2-3

DNA: TGTGCCAGCAGTCCCACCTTGGGTTCACCCCTCCACTTT
CDR3: CASSPTLGSPLHF
D: -
V: TRBV12-3/TRBV12-4
size: -
J: TRBJ1-6

DNA: TGTGCCAGCAGCTTAGCGGCAGGGTTATACGAGCAGTACTTC
CDR3: CASSLAAGLYEQYF
D: -
V: TRBV7-8
size: -
J: TRBJ2-7

DNA: TGTGCCAGCAGCCAGACAGTCTACGGCTACACCTTC
CDR3: CASSQTVYGYTF
D: -
V: TRBV7-2
size: many
J: TRBJ1-2

DNA: TGCGCCAGCAGCGACCTAGATCCCGGGGAGCTGTTTTTT
CDR3: CASSDLDPGELFF
D: -
V: TRBV4-1
size: many
J: TRBJ2-2

DNA: TGTGCCAGCTCACCACCGTCTGGGGGCCCCAATGAGCAGTTCTTC
CDR3: CASSPPSGGPNEQFF
D: -
V: TRBV18
size: many
J: TRBJ2-1

DNA: TGCGCCAGCACCTTGGGGACATTTCTCGAGACCCAGTACTTC
CDR3: CASTLGTFLETQYF
D: -
V: TRBV5-1
size: many
J: TRBJ2-5

DNA: TGTGCCATCAGTGATCCTAGCGGGGAAAACTCTGGGGCCAACGTCCTGACTTTC
CDR3: CAISDPSGENSGANVLTF
D: TRBD2
V: TRBV10-3
size: many
J: TRBJ2-6

DNA: TGTGCCAGCAGTTTCCCCAGGGGACCCGGGGAGCTGTTGGTCGTTTTT
CDR3: CASSFPRGPGELLVVF
D: -
V: TRBV12-3/TRBV12-4
size: many
J: TRBJ2-2

DNA: TGCAGTGCTAGAGTAAGGGGGAGCTCCTACAATGAGCAGTTCTTC
CDR3: CSARVRGSSYNEQFF
D: -
V: TRBV20-1
size: many
J: TRBJ2-1

DNA: TGTGCCAGCAGTTTAGGGTCAGGGCAAGAGACCCAGTACTTC
CDR3: CASSLGSGQETQYF
D: -
V: TRBV12-3/TRBV12-4
size: few
J: TRBJ2-5

DNA: TGCAGTGCTAGAGACTTTAGGGACAATCAGCCCCAGCATTTT
CDR3: CSARDFRDNQPQHF
D: -
V: TRBV20-1
size: few
J: TRBJ1-5

DNA: TGCGCCAGCAGCTGGCGGCTAGACGAGCAGTTCTTC
CDR3: CASSWRLDEQFF
D: -
V: TRBV5-1
size: many
J: TRBJ2-1

DNA: TGTGCCAGCAGCCTGACAGGACATAGCACAGATACGCAGTATTTT
CDR3: CASSLTGHSTDTQYF
D: -
V: TRBV9
size: many
J: TRBJ2-3

DNA: TGCAGTGCTAGAGACGGGTCGCGAAATCAGCCCCAGCATTTT
CDR3: CSARDGSRNQPQHF
D: -
V: TRBV20-1
size: many
J: TRBJ1-5

DNA: TGCGCCAGCAGCCCCGAGCACCTCTCCTACGAGCAGTACTTC
CDR3: CASSPEHLSYEQYF
D: -
V: TRBV5-1
size: many
J: TRBJ2-7

DNA: TGTGCCAGCCGAGCCCTGAGGGGGCTGCAAGAGACCCAGTACTTC
CDR3: CASRALRGLQETQYF
D: TRBD1
V: TRBV7-9
size: many
J: TRBJ2-5

DNA: TGCGCCAGCAGCTTAATCACCGGGGAGCTGTTTTTT
CDR3: CASSLITGELFF
D: -
V: TRBV5-1
size: many
J: TRBJ2-2

DNA: TGTGCCAGCAGCGACAACGGACACGAGGGCTACGAGCAGTACTTC
CDR3: CASSDNGHEGYEQYF
D: -
V: TRBV6-2/TRBV6-3
size: -
J: TRBJ2-7

DNA: TGCAGTGCTGACCTTCTTGACACCTACAATGAGCAGTTCTTC
CDR3: CSADLLDTYNEQFF
D: -
V: TRBV20-1
size: many
J: TRBJ2-1

DNA: TGTGCCAGCAGCCACCCCGGGGCTCGGGACAATGAGCAGTTCTTC
CDR3: CASSHPGARDNEQFF
D: -
V: TRBV12-3/TRBV12-4
size: many
J: TRBJ2-1

DNA: TGCAGTGCTACGGGCGGGACTAGCGGACCCTACGAGCAGTACTTC
CDR3: CSATGGTSGPYEQYF
D: TRBD2
V: TRBV20-1
size: many
J: TRBJ2-7

DNA: TGCACCCCCTTCGTGGGGGGCAATGAAAAACTGTTTTTT
CDR3: CTPFVGGNEKLFF
D: -
V: TRBV20-1
size: many
J: TRBJ1-4

DNA: TGTGCCAGTAGTTCGCCGATGGGGGGCTACGGCTCCTACGAGCAGTACTTC
CDR3: CASSSPMGGYGSYEQYF
D: -
V: TRBV19
size: few
J: TRBJ2-7

DNA: TGTGCCAGCAGCCAAGAGTCTAGCGGGGCAAACTACGAGCAGTACTTC
CDR3: CASSQESSGANYEQYF
D: TRBD2
V: TRBV3-1
size: many
J: TRBJ2-7

DNA: TGTGCCAGCAGCCAAGACACGGGGAAAGATACGCAGTATTTT
CDR3: CASSQDTGKDTQYF
D: -
V: TRBV3-1
size: many
J: TRBJ2-3

DNA: TGTGCCAGCAGCCTTCGGGACAGCTACTATGGCTACACCTTC
CDR3: CASSLRDSYYGYTF
D: TRBD1
V: TRBV9
size: many
J: TRBJ1-2

DNA: TGTGCCAGCAGTCGGGACCAAGCTAATGAGCAGTTCTTC
CDR3: CASSRDQANEQFF
D: -
V: TRBV2
size: many
J: TRBJ2-1

DNA: TGCAGCGTTGAAGAGAGGACAGTTGGATTACCTTCCTACGAGCAGTACTTC
CDR3: CSVEERTVGLPSYEQYF
D: -
V: TRBV29-1
size: many
J: TRBJ2-7

DNA: TGTGCCAGCAGCTACGGGGGAGGAGGCGTTCAAGAGACCCAGTACTTC
CDR3: CASSYGGGGVQETQYF
D: -
V: TRBV11-2
size: many
J: TRBJ2-5

DNA: TGTGCCAGCAGTTTGGGACAGGGCTATGAGCAGTTCTTC
CDR3: CASSLGQGYEQFF
D: TRBD1
V: TRBV12-3/TRBV12-4
size: many
J: TRBJ2-1

DNA: TGTGCCAGCAGCCAAAATCAGGGCACCTACGAGCAGTACTTC
CDR3: CASSQNQGTYEQYF
D: -
V: TRBV3-1
size: many
J: TRBJ2-7

DNA: TGTGCCAGCAGCCAGCACTCCACCGCCTACGAGCAGTACTTC
CDR3: CASSQHSTAYEQYF
D: -
V: TRBV3-1
size: many
J: TRBJ2-7

DNA: TGTGCCAGCAGCTTAATCACGGCAGATACGCAGTATTTT
CDR3: CASSLITADTQYF
D: -
V: TRBV7-2
size: many
J: TRBJ2-3

DNA: TGCAGCGTTGTAGATTTCGGGACTCCGGGGGCAGATACGCAGTATTTT
CDR3: CSVVDFGTPGADTQYF
D: -
V: TRBV29-1
size: many
J: TRBJ2-3

DNA: TGTGCCAGCAGCCACCCGGACCTCCCGACGATCAATGAGCAGTTCTTC
CDR3: CASSHPDLPTINEQFF
D: -
V: TRBV4-2
size: -
J: TRBJ2-1

DNA: TGTGCCAGCAGTTTACCGGAACCCTACAATGAGCAGTTCTTC
CDR3: CASSLPEPYNEQFF
D: -
V: TRBV28
size: many
J: TRBJ2-1

DNA: TGTGCCAGCAGCTTAAGAAACAGACAAGAGACCCAGTACTTC
CDR3: CASSLRNRQETQYF
D: -
V: TRBV5-4
size: many
J: TRBJ2-5